This TCR beta chain was captured by sequencing in a study of cytomegalovirus exposure and HLA in healthy donors. Background on the study: A subsequent analysis stated that the 100 to 150 validation repertoires were run on the same platform as the roughly 620 first-cohort repertoires. Overall study findings and caveats: Some TCR beta chains (approximately 180 of them) were listed as cytomegalovirus-associated. With high specificity and sensitivity, the classifier reportedly diagnosed cytomegalovirus status.

The germline V gene has CDR1 LNHDA and CDR2 SQIVND (reference sequence). There are 14 residues in the CDR3. J gave up 4 bases and V 6 bases, and 6 bases lay outside the gene matches. Assay: immunoSEQ multiplex PCR; the TCRdb copy retains only in-frame clones and omits some. Of some 120,000 clones listed, about 90% are singletons. This clone was counted a single time. Its specificity is unknown. The clonotype originates from a man younger than 45 in good health and CMV-seronegative. This chain uses TRBV19 with TRBJ2-3; 8 positions match TRBD1. Sequencing was carried out using PBMCs. CDR3 sequence reads: CASRDRGSADTQYF. The CDR3 region has the DNA TGTGCCAGTAGAGACAGGGGATCGGCAGATACGCAGTATTTT.